Listed here is a single TCR beta chain. Its target is unknown. The sample is drawn from a study of follicular helper T cells after annual influenza vaccination. As for the study in general: Across the 2013-2014, 2014-2015 and 2015-2016 vaccination seasons, some subjects were resampled. Study results and caveats: ICOS+CD38+ cTfh clonality tracked population frequency, and its change tracked circulating plasmablast change.

The sample's time point: 2014-2015 season, 7 days after vaccination. Germline V gene data show CDR1 as SGHRS and CDR2 as YFSETQ. V was pared by 1 base and J by 1 base, with 23 bases between. This CDR3 spans 20 amino acids. Assay used: immunoSEQ multiplex PCR; TCRdb lists only in-frame clones, some missing. The sample includes 9,000 to 13,000 clones, over 80% of them seen just once. The rearrangement links TRBV5-1 to TRBJ2-2; tentatively, D is TRBD2 (6 bases). The receptor comes from an adult who received the influenza vaccine. Material: CXCR5- memory CD4+ T cells sorted from blood, obtained 7 days after influenza vaccination. Here the CDR3 reads CASSLIRLPGTEGNTGELFF. The DNA of the CDR3 is TGCGCCAGCAGCTTGATCAGATTACCAGGCACGGAGGGGAACACCGGGGAGCTGTTTTTT. The whole variable domain, filled in from reference TRBV5-1 and TRBJ2-2, reads KAGVTQTPRYLIKTRGQQVTLSCSPISGHRSVSWYQQTPGQGLQFLFEYFSETQRNKGNFPGRFSGRQFSNSRSEMNVSTLELGDSALYLCASSLIRLPGTEGNTGELFFGEGSRLTVL.